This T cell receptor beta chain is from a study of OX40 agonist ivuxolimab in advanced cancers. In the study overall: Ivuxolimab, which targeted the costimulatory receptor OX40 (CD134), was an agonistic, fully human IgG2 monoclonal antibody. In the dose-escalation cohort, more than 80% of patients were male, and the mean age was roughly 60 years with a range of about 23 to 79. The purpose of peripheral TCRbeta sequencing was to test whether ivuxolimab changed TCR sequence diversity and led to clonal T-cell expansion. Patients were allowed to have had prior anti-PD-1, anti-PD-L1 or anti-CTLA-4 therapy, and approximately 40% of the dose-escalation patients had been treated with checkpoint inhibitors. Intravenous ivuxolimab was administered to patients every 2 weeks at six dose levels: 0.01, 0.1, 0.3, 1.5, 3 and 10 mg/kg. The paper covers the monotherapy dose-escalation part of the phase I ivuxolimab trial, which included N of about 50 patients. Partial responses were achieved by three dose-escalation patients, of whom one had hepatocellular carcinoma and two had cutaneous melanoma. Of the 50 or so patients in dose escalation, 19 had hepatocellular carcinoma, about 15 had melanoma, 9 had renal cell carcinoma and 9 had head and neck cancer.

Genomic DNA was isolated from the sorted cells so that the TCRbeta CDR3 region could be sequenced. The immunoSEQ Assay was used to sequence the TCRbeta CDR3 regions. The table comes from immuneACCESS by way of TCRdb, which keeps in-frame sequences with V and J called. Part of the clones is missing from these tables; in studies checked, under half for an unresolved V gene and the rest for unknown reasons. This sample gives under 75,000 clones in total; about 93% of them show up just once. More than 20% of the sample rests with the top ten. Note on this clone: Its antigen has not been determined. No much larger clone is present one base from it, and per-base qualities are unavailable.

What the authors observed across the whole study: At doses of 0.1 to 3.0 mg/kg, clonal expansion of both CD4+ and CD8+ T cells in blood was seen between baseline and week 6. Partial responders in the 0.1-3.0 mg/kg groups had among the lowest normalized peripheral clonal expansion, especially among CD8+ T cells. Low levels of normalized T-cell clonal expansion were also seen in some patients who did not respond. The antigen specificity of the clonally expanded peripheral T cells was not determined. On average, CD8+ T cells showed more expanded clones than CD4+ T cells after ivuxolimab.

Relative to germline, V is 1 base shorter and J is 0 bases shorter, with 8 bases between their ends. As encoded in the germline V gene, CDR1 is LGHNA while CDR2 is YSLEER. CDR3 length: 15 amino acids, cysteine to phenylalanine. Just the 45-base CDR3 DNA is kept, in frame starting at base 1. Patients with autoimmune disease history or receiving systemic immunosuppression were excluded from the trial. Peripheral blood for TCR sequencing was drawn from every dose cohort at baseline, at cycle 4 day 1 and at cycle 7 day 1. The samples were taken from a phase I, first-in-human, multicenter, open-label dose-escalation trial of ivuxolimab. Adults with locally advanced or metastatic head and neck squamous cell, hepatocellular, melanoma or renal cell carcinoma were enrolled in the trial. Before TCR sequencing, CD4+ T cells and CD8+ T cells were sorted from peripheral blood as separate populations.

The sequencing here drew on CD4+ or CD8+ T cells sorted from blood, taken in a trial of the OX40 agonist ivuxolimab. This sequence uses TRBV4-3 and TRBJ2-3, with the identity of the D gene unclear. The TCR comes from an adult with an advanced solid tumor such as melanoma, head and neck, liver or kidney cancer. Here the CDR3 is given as CASSQVVLSTDTQYF. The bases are TGCGCCAGCAGCCAAGTGGTACTTAGCACAGATACGCAGTATTTT.